The 30 T cell receptor beta chains reported below all come from one sample, sequenced in a study of cytomegalovirus exposure and HLA in healthy donors. This PCR relied on a set of 60 Vbeta primers and 13 Jbeta primers. Clones were sequenced by immunoSEQ multiplex PCR, and TCRdb holds only the in-frame ones, with some missing. The sample has roughly 190,000 clones, roughly 80% seen once. Sequenced material: PBMCs. All receptors come from a young woman in good health and CMV-seronegative.

The genes are TRBV21-1 and TRBJ1-6. TRBV21-1 is annotated as a pseudogene. This CDR3 contains 14 residues. Here the CDR3 DNA reads TGTGCCAGCATACCGACCGGGTTATGTTCACCCCTCCACTTT. It codes for CASIPTGLCSPLHF.

This sequence joins TRBV5-1 and TRBJ1-6; TRBD1 aligns across 8 bases. CDR3 length: 17 residues. J gave up 7 bases and V 4 bases, and 13 bases lay outside the gene matches. Germline V gene lookup returns CDR1 SGHRS and CDR2 YFSETQ. The CDR3 region has the DNA TGCGCCAGCAGCCCTAGTGCCCAGGGACAGGTCAATTCACCCCTCCACTTT. This codes for CASSPSAQGQVNSPLHF.

Only a few counts were recorded for this clone. The chain employs TRBV5-1 and TRBJ1-1; D gene ambiguous. This CDR3 is 14 amino acids long. Trimming cost V 0 bases and J 1 base, with 7 bases left between them. From germline, CDR1 is SGHRS and CDR2 YFSETQ. The CDR3 loop reads CASSLANGNTEAFF. The CDR3 DNA follows: TGCGCCAGCAGCTTGGCCAACGGGAACACTGAAGCTTTCTTT. Full variable domain (rest looked up from reference TRBV5-1 and TRBJ1-1): KAGVTQTPRYLIKTRGQQVTLSCSPISGHRSVSWYQQTPGQGLQFLFEYFSETQRNKGNFPGRFSGRQFSNSRSEMNVSTLELGDSALYLCASSLANGNTEAFFGQGTRLTVV.

The chain joins TRBV5-1 to TRBJ2-3; 7 bases are a match to TRBD2. With 3 bases clipped from V and 4 bases from J, the junction kept 11 bases outside the gene matches. This CDR3 has 16 amino acids. Germline V gene sequence: CDR1 SGHRS, CDR2 YFSETQ. The CDR3 loop reads CASSWAAGVLADTQYF. CDR3 coding DNA: TGCGCCAGCAGCTGGGCGGCGGGAGTACTCGCAGATACGCAGTATTTT.

The chain carries TRBV9 and TRBJ1-2; a possible D gene is TRBD1 (5 bases). Trimming left V 0 bases short and J 6 bases short, with 18 bases between. CDR3 length: 16 residues. The germline gives CDR1 SGDLS, CDR2 YYNGEE. The CDR3 DNA reads TGTGCCAGCAGCGTAGGGGGGGACGGCCTATGGGATGGCTACACCTTC. This gives the protein CASSVGGDGLWDGYTF.

This chain connects TRBV19 to TRBJ2-7, with 8 nucleotides matching TRBD1. CDR3 size: 17 residues. The trim removed 0 bases at V and 4 bases at J, leaving 11 bases unmatched. Germline V gives CDR1 LNHDA, CDR2 SQIVND (reference sequence). DNA of the CDR3: TGTGCCAGTAGTATAGATTCGGACCGGGACAGGCCGTACGAGCAGTACTTC. Protein sequence: CASSIDSDRDRPYEQYF.

The V and J genes are TRBV9 and TRBJ2-2; TRBD2 matches at 12 bases. This CDR3 comprises 18 residues. CDR1 and CDR2 (germline): SGDLS, YYNGEE. The junction had 14 bases not matched to a gene; V was cut back by 4 bases and J by 7 bases. The CDR3 reads CASSQHGRTSGTGGELFF. In nucleotides, the CDR3 is TGTGCCAGCAGCCAACACGGTCGGACTAGCGGGACCGGCGGGGAGCTGTTTTTT.

The chain carries TRBV6-6 and TRBJ1-2, with 7 nucleotides matching TRBD1. Germline V lookup: CDR1 MNHNY, CDR2 SVGAGI (reference sequence). The CDR3 length is 14 residues. With 3 bases clipped from V and 5 bases from J, the junction kept 6 bases outside the gene matches. The CDR3 sequence is CASSYPGQMYGYTF. CDR3 nucleotide sequence: TGTGCCAGCAGTTATCCGGGACAGATGTATGGCTACACCTTC.

The table lists this clone with a count of one. The chain is built from TRBV7-2 and TRBJ1-6; D not resolved. This CDR3 contains 16 residues. Trimming shortened V by 5 bases and J by 5 bases, and 16 bases separated the two germline ends. Germline V CDR1 and CDR2: SGHTA, FQGNSA. The CDR3, as DNA: TGTGCCAGCAGCCGCAACTCCCCCGGGGATAATTCACCCCTCCACTTT. As protein: CASSRNSPGDNSPLHF.

Details on this clone: The junction and the germline gene differ at one end; a read error may be behind it. The rearrangement uses TRBV7-9 and TRBJ2-7; D is unclear. Germline CDR1 SEHNR, CDR2 FQNEAQ (reference sequence). The CDR3 length is 15 residues. CDR3: CSSSLVRGGVYEQYF. The CDR3, as DNA: TGTTCCAGCAGCTTAGTCCGTGGCGGAGTCTACGAGCAGTACTTC.

This chain links TRBV5-6 with TRBJ2-1; no reliable D call. From germline, CDR1 is SGHDT and CDR2 YYEEEE. The CDR3 totals 13 residues. Trimming took 2 bases from V and 5 from J, leaving 8 bases between them. The CDR3 coding sequence is TGTGCCAGCAGCTTCTCCAGAAACAATGAGCAGTTCTTC. Its protein product is CASSFSRNNEQFF. Drawing the rest from reference TRBV5-6 and TRBJ2-1, the complete variable domain is DAGVTQSPTHLIKTRGQQVTLRCSPKSGHDTVSWYQQALGQGPQFIFQYYEEEERQRGNFPDRFSGHQFPNYSSELNVNALLLGDSALYLCASSFSRNNEQFFGPGTRLTVL.

V is TRBV15 and J is TRBJ1-1; 7 bases align to TRBD1. V gave up 4 bases and J gave up 7 bases; unmatched junction bases: 12. Germline V gene lookup returns CDR1 LNHNV and CDR2 YYDKDF (reference sequence). This CDR3 region has 15 residues. Written as DNA, the CDR3 is TGTGCCACCAGCAACTACCGGGACAGAGACTATGAAGCTTTCTTT. Translating it yields CATSNYRDRDYEAFF.

The chain recombines TRBV5-1 with TRBJ2-2; unclear D gene. V was trimmed by 4 bases and J by 1 base, leaving 11 bases between them. Germline CDR1 reads SGHRS; CDR2 reads YFSETQ. The CDR3 contains 15 residues. The CDR3 DNA sequence: TGCGCCAGCAGCCCAGCGAGCTTGAACACCGGGGAGCTGTTTTTT. It translates to CASSPASLNTGELFF.

The chain is built from TRBV30 and TRBJ2-1; the D gene is possibly TRBD2 (6 bases). This CDR3 is built from 16 residues. Germline CDR1 GTSNPN, CDR2 SVGIG (reference sequence). The V end was cut by 0 bases, the J end by 4 bases, with 16 bases between. The CDR3: CAWSVSRETNYNEQFF. The CDR3 DNA is TGTGCCTGGAGTGTAAGTCGGGAGACTAATTACAATGAGCAGTTCTTC.

This clone was seen just once. V usage is TRBV7-9 and J usage is TRBJ1-2; TRBD1 might be the D (5 bases). Trimming took off 5 bases at V and 10 bases at J, with 17 bases between the two ends. CDR1 and CDR2 from the germline V gene are SEHNR and FQNEAQ (reference sequence). The CDR3 loop spans 13 amino acids. CDR3 sequence reads: CASSDYLGGTYTF. The CDR3 DNA sequence: TGTGCCAGCAGCGACTATCTGGGGGGGACCTACACCTTC.

This chain joins TRBV5-6 and TRBJ1-1; tentative D call: TRBD1 (5 bases). The CDR3 has 14 residues. Trimming took off 6 bases at V and 2 bases at J, with 14 bases between the two ends. Germline V CDR1 and CDR2: SGHDT, YYEEEE. The CDR3 is CASNGVGGNTEAFF. CDR3 DNA sequence: TGTGCCAGCAACGGGGTCGGGGGTAACACTGAAGCTTTCTTT.

This clone appeared a few times. The chain joins TRBV28 to TRBJ1-2; 7 bases are a match to TRBD1. The germline CDR1 and CDR2 sequences are MDHEN and SYDVKM. J gave up 0 bases and V 6 bases, and 7 bases lay outside the gene matches. The CDR3 runs 15 residues. DNA of the CDR3: TGTGCCAGCAGACTGACAGGGAGGTCTAACTATGGCTACACCTTC. Protein sequence: CASRLTGRSNYGYTF.

The J gene is TRBJ2-1, the V gene TRBV7-9; D might be TRBD1 (6 bases). CDR1 is SEHNR, CDR2 FQNEAQ, per germline (reference sequence). The CDR3 runs to 11 residues. V lost 11 bases to trimming and J lost 6 bases, with 11 bases between them. CDR3: CAGGSGNEQFF. As DNA, the CDR3 is TGTGCCGGGGGCTCGGGCAATGAGCAGTTCTTC.

The rearrangement uses TRBV9 and TRBJ2-5, with a weak D call TRBD1 (6 bases). Trimming removed 0 bases from V and 2 bases from J, with 8 bases in between. The V gene's germline CDR1 is SGDLS and CDR2 YYNGEE. The CDR3 loop spans 14 amino acids. CDR3 DNA sequence: TGTGCCAGCAGCGTAGGAAGGGGGCAAGAGACCCAGTACTTC. Translation gives CASSVGRGQETQYF.

This rearrangement joins TRBV10-3 to TRBJ2-7; D is unresolved. The V gene lost 3 bases and the J gene lost 7 bases, with 10 bases spanning the gap. The CDR3 is 12 amino acids. Germline V gene data show CDR1 as ENHRY and CDR2 as SYGVKD. The CDR3 is CAISDSGREQYF. The DNA for the CDR3 is TGTGCCATCAGTGACTCCGGTCGAGAGCAGTACTTC.

The genes are TRBV5-4 and TRBJ1-1; no clear D. Germline lookup yields CDR1 SGHNT and CDR2 YYREEE (reference sequence). The CDR3 covers 14 residues. Trimming pared 4 bases from V and 1 base from J, leaving 11 bases between. This CDR3 is CASSSPTGNTEAFF. CDR3 coding DNA: TGTGCCAGCAGCAGTCCCACGGGGAACACTGAAGCTTTCTTT.

The chain has TRBV5-1 and TRBJ1-4; a possible D gene is TRBD1 (5 bases). V lost 0 bases to trimming and J lost 8 bases, with 17 bases between them. CDR3 length: 16 residues. CDR1 is SGHRS, CDR2 YFSETQ, per germline. CDR3 nucleotides: TGCGCCAGCAGCTTGGCGTGGGGCAGGGAAAGCGAAAAACTGTTTTTT. Translated, it gives CASSLAWGRESEKLFF.

This clone occurred a few times. In nucleotides, the CDR3 is TGCGCCAGCAGCTTTATAATCAGCGTAGCGAAGACCTACAATGAGCAGTTCTTC. Encoded protein: CASSFIISVAKTYNEQFF. The chain uses TRBV5-1 and TRBJ2-1; D may be TRBD2 (5 bases). Germline CDR1 is SGHRS and CDR2 is YFSETQ. CDR3 length equals 18 residues. V was trimmed by 2 bases and J by 2 bases, leaving 20 bases between them.

The V call is TRBV5-1, the J call TRBJ2-1; 11 nucleotides align to TRBD2. Looked up from germline, CDR1 is SGHRS and CDR2 is YFSETQ. This CDR3 is built from 15 residues. V shed 4 bases and J 6 bases; nucleotides not matched to a gene: 6. In nucleotides, the CDR3 is TGCGCCAGCAGCGCCCCCGGGACTAGCGGCAATGAGCAGTTCTTC. Translated, it gives CASSAPGTSGNEQFF.

The V call is TRBV11-2, the J call TRBJ1-2; perhaps TRBD1 as D (5 bases). This CDR3 comprises 16 residues. Germline assignment: CDR1 SGHAT and CDR2 FQNNGV. Trimming removed 0 bases at V and 3 bases at J, with 14 bases between. CDR3: CASSLDLTGGYYGYTF. The CDR3 nucleotides are TGTGCCAGCAGCTTAGATCTAACAGGCGGATACTATGGCTACACCTTC.

The CDR3 sequence is CASGEVTSGRYEQYF. CDR3 in DNA: TGTGCCAGTGGGGAGGTAACTAGCGGGAGATACGAGCAGTACTTC. The chain employs TRBV6-5 and TRBJ2-7; TRBD2 matches 11 bases. Looked up from germline, CDR1 is MNHEY and CDR2 is SVGAGI. This CDR3 region has 15 residues. V lost 9 bases to trimming and J lost 4 bases; unmatched junction nucleotides: 11.

This chain links TRBV5-1 with TRBJ2-7; 11 bases are a match to TRBD2. Germline V lookup: CDR1 SGHRS, CDR2 YFSETQ. With V trimmed by 4 bases and J by 0 bases, 3 bases remained unmatched. The length of the CDR3 is 15 residues. Here the CDR3 DNA reads TGCGCCAGCAGCCTACTAGCGGGGGACTCCTACGAGCAGTACTTC. This translates into CASSLLAGDSYEQYF.

This clone was picked up a small number of times. The rearrangement uses TRBV6-1 and TRBJ1-5, with D possibly matching TRBD1 (5 bases). V lost 5 bases and J 6 bases, leaving 14 bases between the germline ends. The CDR3 runs to 14 residues. Germline CDR1 is MNHNS and CDR2 is SASEGT. The CDR3 DNA reads TGTGCCAGCAGTTTTCGCAGGGTGACTCAGCCCCAGCATTTT. This codes for CASSFRRVTQPQHF.

This clone showed up just once. The rearrangement links TRBV6-5 to TRBJ1-3; 9 nucleotides match TRBD1. Germline V gene sequence: CDR1 MNHEY, CDR2 SVGAGI. Trimming removed 5 bases from V and 11 bases from J; junction bases left unmatched: 4. The CDR3 is 12 amino acids. Written as DNA, the CDR3 is TGTGCCAGCAGTCCGGGACAGGGCTCCATATATTTT. Its protein is CASSPGQGSIYF.

This rearrangement joins TRBV25-1 to TRBJ2-2; the match to TRBD2 covers 13 bases. In germline, CDR1 is MGHDK, CDR2 SYGVNS. V lost 4 bases, J lost 2 bases, and 4 bases stayed unmatched. This CDR3 comprises 17 residues. The CDR3 bases are TGTGCCAGCAGTGGACTAGCGGGGGGCCCCAACACCGGGGAGCTGTTTTTT. It is translated as CASSGLAGGPNTGELFF.